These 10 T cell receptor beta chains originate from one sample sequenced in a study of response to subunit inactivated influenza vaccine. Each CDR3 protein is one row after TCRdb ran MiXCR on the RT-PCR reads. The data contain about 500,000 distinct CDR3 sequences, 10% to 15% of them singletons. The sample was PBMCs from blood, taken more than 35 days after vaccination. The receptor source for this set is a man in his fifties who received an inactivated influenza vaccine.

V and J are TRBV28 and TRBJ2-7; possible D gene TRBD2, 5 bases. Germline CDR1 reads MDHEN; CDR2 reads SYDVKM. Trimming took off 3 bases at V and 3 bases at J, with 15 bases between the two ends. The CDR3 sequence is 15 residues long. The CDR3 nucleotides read TGTGCCAGCAGTTTTGAGGCGGGCTCCGGCTACGAGCAGTACTTC. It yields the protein CASSFEAGSGYEQYF.

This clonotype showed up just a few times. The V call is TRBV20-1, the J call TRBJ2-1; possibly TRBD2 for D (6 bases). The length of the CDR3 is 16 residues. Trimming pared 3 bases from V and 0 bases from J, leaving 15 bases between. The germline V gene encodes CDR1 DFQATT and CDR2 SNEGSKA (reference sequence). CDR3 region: CSARVSGKSSYNEQFF. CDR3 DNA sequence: TGCAGTGCTAGGGTTAGCGGAAAGAGCTCCTACAATGAGCAGTTCTTC.

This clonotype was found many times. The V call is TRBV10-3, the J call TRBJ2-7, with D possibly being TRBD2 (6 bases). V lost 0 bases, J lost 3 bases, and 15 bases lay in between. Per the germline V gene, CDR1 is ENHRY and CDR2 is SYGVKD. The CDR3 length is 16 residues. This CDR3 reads CAISESISGGIYEQYF. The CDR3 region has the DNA TGTGCCATCAGTGAGTCGATCAGCGGAGGGATCTACGAGCAGTACTTC.

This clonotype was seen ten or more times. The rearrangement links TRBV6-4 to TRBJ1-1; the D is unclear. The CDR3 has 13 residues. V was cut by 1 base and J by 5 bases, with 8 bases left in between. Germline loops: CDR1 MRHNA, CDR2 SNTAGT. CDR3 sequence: CASSDLVGTEAFF. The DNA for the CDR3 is TGTGCCAGCAGTGACTTGGTCGGGACTGAAGCTTTCTTT.

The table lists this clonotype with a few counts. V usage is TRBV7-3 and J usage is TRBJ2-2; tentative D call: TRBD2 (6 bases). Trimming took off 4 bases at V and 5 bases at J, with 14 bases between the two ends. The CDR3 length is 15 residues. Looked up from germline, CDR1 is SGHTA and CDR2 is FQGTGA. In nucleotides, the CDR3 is TGTGCCAGCAGCTCCTCTCGACTAGGGACCGGGGAGCTGTTTTTT. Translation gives CASSSSRLGTGELFF.

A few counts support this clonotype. CDR3 nucleotide sequence: TGTGCCAGCTCCCCGGGCCCCTCAGTGGAGACCCAGTACTTC. Its translation is CASSPGPSVETQYF. V gene TRBV12-3 or TRBV12-4 combines with J gene TRBJ2-5; D gene unclear. Trimming removed 8 bases from V and 5 bases from J, with 18 bases in between. The CDR3 length is 14 residues.

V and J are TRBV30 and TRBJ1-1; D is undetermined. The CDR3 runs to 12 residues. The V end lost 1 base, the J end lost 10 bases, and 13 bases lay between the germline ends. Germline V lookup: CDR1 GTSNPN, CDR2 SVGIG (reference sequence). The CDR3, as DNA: TGTGCCTGGAGTGAAAGTGCCCCGAGAGCTTTCTTT. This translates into CAWSESAPRAFF.

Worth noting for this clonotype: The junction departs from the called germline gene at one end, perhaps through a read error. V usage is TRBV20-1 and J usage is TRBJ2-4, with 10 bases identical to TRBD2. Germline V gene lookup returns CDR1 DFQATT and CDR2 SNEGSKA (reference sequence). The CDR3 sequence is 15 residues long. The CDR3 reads CCASRVAGGENIQYF. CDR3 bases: TGCTGTGCTAGTAGGGTAGCGGGAGGTGAAAACATTCAGTACTTC.

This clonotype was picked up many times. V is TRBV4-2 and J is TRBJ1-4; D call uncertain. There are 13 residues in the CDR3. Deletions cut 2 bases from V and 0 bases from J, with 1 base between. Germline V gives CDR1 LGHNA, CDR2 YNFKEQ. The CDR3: CASSQSTNEKLFF. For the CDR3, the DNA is TGTGCCAGCAGCCAATCAACTAATGAAAAACTGTTTTTT.

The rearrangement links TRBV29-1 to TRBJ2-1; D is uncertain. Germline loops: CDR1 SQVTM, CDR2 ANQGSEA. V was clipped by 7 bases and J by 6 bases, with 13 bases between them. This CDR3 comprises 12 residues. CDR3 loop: CSARLSANEQFF. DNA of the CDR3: TGCAGCGCCCGTTTGAGTGCCAATGAGCAGTTCTTC.